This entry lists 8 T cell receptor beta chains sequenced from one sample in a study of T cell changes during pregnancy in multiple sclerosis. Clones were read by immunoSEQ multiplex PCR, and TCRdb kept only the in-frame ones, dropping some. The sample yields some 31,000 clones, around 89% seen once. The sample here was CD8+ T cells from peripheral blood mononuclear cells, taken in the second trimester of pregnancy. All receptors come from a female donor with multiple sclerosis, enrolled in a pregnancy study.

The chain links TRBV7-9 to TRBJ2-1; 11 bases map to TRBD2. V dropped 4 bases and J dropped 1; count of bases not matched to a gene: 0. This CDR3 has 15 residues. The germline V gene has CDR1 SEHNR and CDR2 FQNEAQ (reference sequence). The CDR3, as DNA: TGTGCCAGCAGCTCTAGCGGGGGGTCCTACAATGAGCAGTTCTTC. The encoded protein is CASSSSGGSYNEQFF.

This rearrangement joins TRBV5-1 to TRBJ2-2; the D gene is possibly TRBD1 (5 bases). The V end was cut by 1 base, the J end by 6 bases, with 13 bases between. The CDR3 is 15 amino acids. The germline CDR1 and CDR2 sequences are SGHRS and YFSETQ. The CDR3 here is CASSLFLWGAGELFF. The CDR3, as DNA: TGCGCCAGCAGCTTGTTCTTATGGGGCGCCGGGGAGCTGTTTTTT.

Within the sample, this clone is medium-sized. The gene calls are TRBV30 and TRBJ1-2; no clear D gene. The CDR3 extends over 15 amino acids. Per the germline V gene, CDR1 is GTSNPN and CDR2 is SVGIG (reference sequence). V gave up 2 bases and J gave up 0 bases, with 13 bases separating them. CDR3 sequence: CAWSLGEHANYGYTF. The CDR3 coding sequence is TGTGCCTGGAGTCTTGGTGAACATGCTAACTATGGCTACACCTTC.

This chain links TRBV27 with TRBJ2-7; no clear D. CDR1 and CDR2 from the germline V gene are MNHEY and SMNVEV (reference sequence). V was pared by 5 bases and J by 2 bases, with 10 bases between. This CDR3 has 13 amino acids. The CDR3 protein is CASSLGLTYEQYF. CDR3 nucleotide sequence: TGTGCCAGCAGTCTAGGATTAACCTACGAGCAGTACTTC.

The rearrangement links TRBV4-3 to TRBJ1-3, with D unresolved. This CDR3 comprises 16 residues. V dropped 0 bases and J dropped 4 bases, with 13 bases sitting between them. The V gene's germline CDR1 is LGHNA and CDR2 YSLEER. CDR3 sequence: CASSQDRSSLGNTIYF. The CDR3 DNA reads TGCGCCAGCAGCCAAGATCGGAGCAGCCTGGGAAACACCATATATTTT.

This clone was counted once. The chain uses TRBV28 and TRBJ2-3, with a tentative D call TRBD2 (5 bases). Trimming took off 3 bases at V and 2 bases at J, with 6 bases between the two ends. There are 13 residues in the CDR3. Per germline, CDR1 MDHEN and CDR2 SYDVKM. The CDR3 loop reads CASSLTNTDTQYF. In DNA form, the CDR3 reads TGTGCCAGCAGTTTGACTAACACAGATACGCAGTATTTT.

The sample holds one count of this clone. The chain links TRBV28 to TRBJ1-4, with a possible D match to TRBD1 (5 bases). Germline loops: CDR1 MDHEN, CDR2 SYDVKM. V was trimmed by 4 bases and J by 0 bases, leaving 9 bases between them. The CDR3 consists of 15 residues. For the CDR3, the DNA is TGTGCCAGCAGTTCCCGACAGACAACTAATGAAAAACTGTTTTTT. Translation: CASSSRQTTNEKLFF.

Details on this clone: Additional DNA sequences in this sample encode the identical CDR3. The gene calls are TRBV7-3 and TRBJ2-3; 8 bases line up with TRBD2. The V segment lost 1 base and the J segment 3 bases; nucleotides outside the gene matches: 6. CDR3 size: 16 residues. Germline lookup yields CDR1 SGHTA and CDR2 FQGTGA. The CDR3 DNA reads TGTGCCAGCAGCTTAAACCCCGGGACTAGTACAGATACGCAGTATTTT. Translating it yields CASSLNPGTSTDTQYF.